This is a list of T cell receptor beta chains from one sample in a study of shared clonotypes between healthy human individuals. TCRdb's table, derived via immunoSEQ multiplex PCR, lists solely in-frame clones and lacks some. The sample holds 2.3 million or so clones, approximately 93% seen once. Sequenced material: naive CD4+ T cells from PBMCs. The origin of the receptors is a man in his late teens or twenties in good health. Some clones in this sample may be carry-over from other donors' samples. The conserved cysteine and the conserved F or W are not part of the CDR3 here. The order of the fields is J gene, D gene, clone size, V gene, CDR3 protein. A D gene is named only where the DNA matches it firmly. Clone size is not always given. Where it is, it says once, few, many or a class for expanded clones.

j_call: TRBJ1-2; d_call: TRBD1; clone_size: NA; v_call: TRBV28; cdr3_aa: ASTPGGTESNFYGYT
j_call: TRBJ2-3; d_call: TRBD2; clone_size: NA; v_call: TRBV6-1; cdr3_aa: ASSVLGGSADTQY
j_call: TRBJ2-5; d_call: TRBD2; clone_size: NA; v_call: TRBV9; cdr3_aa: ASSTNSGMRETQY
j_call: TRBJ2-7; d_call: NA; clone_size: NA; v_call: TRBV28; cdr3_aa: ASSLTRPPDYEQY
j_call: TRBJ2-7; d_call: TRBD2; clone_size: NA; v_call: TRBV28; cdr3_aa: ASSLAGGSYEQY
j_call: TRBJ2-3; d_call: NA; clone_size: NA; v_call: TRBV5-5; cdr3_aa: ASSLTRSTDTQY
j_call: TRBJ2-5; d_call: NA; clone_size: NA; v_call: TRBV5-4; cdr3_aa: ASTRPGIAHQETQY
j_call: TRBJ1-5; d_call: NA; clone_size: NA; v_call: TRBV28; cdr3_aa: ASSLGLGLSRNQPQH
j_call: TRBJ1-2; d_call: NA; clone_size: NA; v_call: TRBV28; cdr3_aa: ASSQPDRHGYT
j_call: TRBJ1-4; d_call: NA; clone_size: NA; v_call: TRBV6-6; cdr3_aa: ASSSSSTNEKLF
j_call: TRBJ1-4; d_call: TRBD1; clone_size: NA; v_call: TRBV18; cdr3_aa: ASSPPGQRNEKLF
j_call: TRBJ1-5; d_call: TRBD1; clone_size: NA; v_call: TRBV7-2; cdr3_aa: ASSPRQGQPQH
j_call: TRBJ1-1; d_call: NA; clone_size: once; v_call: TRBV6-5; cdr3_aa: ASSQGRFTEAF
j_call: TRBJ2-7; d_call: NA; clone_size: once; v_call: TRBV6-1; cdr3_aa: ASRGGSSAY
j_call: TRBJ2-2; d_call: TRBD1; clone_size: NA; v_call: TRBV5-1; cdr3_aa: ASSPRTGDPGELF
j_call: TRBJ1-2; d_call: NA; clone_size: NA; v_call: TRBV11-2; cdr3_aa: ASSLLGQNYGYT
j_call: TRBJ2-7; d_call: TRBD1; clone_size: NA; v_call: TRBV19; cdr3_aa: ASSRRDRIHYEQY
j_call: TRBJ2-2; d_call: NA; clone_size: NA; v_call: TRBV27; cdr3_aa: ASSWQPKIRTGELF
j_call: TRBJ1-5; d_call: TRBD1; clone_size: NA; v_call: TRBV7-8; cdr3_aa: ASSLTGRSNQPQH
j_call: TRBJ1-1; d_call: TRBD1; clone_size: NA; v_call: TRBV28; cdr3_aa: ASSSITGGGTEAF
j_call: TRBJ2-7; d_call: NA; clone_size: NA; v_call: TRBV6-6; cdr3_aa: ASRWGRSSYEQY
j_call: TRBJ1-4; d_call: NA; clone_size: NA; v_call: TRBV5-1; cdr3_aa: ASSLGRVREKLF
j_call: TRBJ2-3; d_call: NA; clone_size: NA; v_call: TRBV15; cdr3_aa: ATSKTPMGTQY
j_call: TRBJ1-2; d_call: NA; clone_size: NA; v_call: TRBV15; cdr3_aa: ATSRDRGLDYGYT
j_call: TRBJ2-5; d_call: NA; clone_size: NA; v_call: TRBV7-2; cdr3_aa: ASSPSGGFGTQY
j_call: TRBJ1-3; d_call: NA; clone_size: NA; v_call: TRBV28; cdr3_aa: ASFKYGNTIY
j_call: TRBJ2-7; d_call: NA; clone_size: NA; v_call: TRBV28; cdr3_aa: ASSLSAWRVSYEQY
j_call: TRBJ1-1; d_call: NA; clone_size: NA; v_call: TRBV18; cdr3_aa: ASSPGRDMNTEAF
j_call: TRBJ1-4; d_call: TRBD1; clone_size: NA; v_call: TRBV25-1; cdr3_aa: ASSDDRAANEKLF
j_call: TRBJ1-2; d_call: TRBD1; clone_size: NA; v_call: TRBV5-1; cdr3_aa: ASSLSPGQGNYGYT
j_call: TRBJ1-5; d_call: TRBD1; clone_size: NA; v_call: TRBV9; cdr3_aa: ASSVPHPRTGLQQPQH
j_call: TRBJ1-2; d_call: TRBD1; clone_size: NA; v_call: TRBV5-1; cdr3_aa: ASSLGQGANYGYT
j_call: TRBJ1-5; d_call: NA; clone_size: NA; v_call: TRBV30; cdr3_aa: AWGAPGGGGNQPQH
j_call: TRBJ1-1; d_call: NA; clone_size: NA; v_call: TRBV5-1; cdr3_aa: ASSLDSLNTEAF
j_call: TRBJ2-1; d_call: NA; clone_size: NA; v_call: TRBV9; cdr3_aa: ASSVRGTSGNNEQF
j_call: TRBJ2-6; d_call: NA; clone_size: NA; v_call: TRBV9; cdr3_aa: ASSPLPASPGANVLT